This passage covers 12 T cell receptor beta chains from one sample sequenced in a study of blood T cell repertoires in COVID-19. Some clones are missing from TCRdb's copy, which holds only in-frame ones; the method was immunoSEQ multiplex PCR. The repertoire has roughly 160,000 clones, roughly 88% of them found once; the top ten carry 2.9%. Sequencing was performed on peripheral blood. These receptors originate from a woman aged 60-75 years with acute or convalescent COVID-19.

The chain couples TRBV28 to TRBJ2-7; a weak D match, TRBD2 (6 bases). This CDR3 has 15 amino acids. Deletions cut 5 bases from V and 2 bases from J, with 16 bases between. Germline V CDR1 and CDR2: MDHEN, SYDVKM. CDR3 bases: TGTGCCAGCAGTCGGGGACTGAGCACTACCTACGAGCAGTACTTC. Protein: CASSRGLSTTYEQYF. Full variable domain (remainder filled in from reference TRBV28 and TRBJ2-7): DVKVTQSSRYLVKRTGEKVFLECVQDMDHENMFWYRQDPGLGLRLIYFSYDVKMKEKGDIPEGYSVSREKKERFSLILESASTNQTSMYLCASSRGLSTTYEQYFGPGTRLTVT.

The chain is built from TRBV2 and TRBJ1-2; possible D gene TRBD1, 5 bases. Trimming shortened V by 4 bases and J by 4 bases, and 13 bases separated the two germline ends. The CDR3 consists of 14 residues. Germline values: CDR1 SNHLY, CDR2 FYNNEI. CDR3 in DNA: TGTGCCAGCAGTGTCCCGACAGAGATCTATGGCTACACCTTC. Protein sequence: CASSVPTEIYGYTF.

The genes are TRBV11-2 and TRBJ1-1; D gene uncertain. CDR1 and CDR2 (germline): SGHAT, FQNNGV. The CDR3 consists of 14 residues. Trimming took 8 bases from V and 1 from J, leaving 14 bases between them. In DNA, the CDR3 is TGTGCCAGCGCCCGAGGGATGTGGAACACTGAAGCTTTCTTT. Amino acid sequence: CASARGMWNTEAFF.

The rearrangement uses TRBV30 and TRBJ1-2; 9 bases fit TRBD1. From germline, CDR1 is GTSNPN and CDR2 SVGIG (reference sequence). CDR3 length equals 16 residues. J was trimmed by 4 bases and V by 2 bases; bases with no gene match: 11. The CDR3 coding sequence is TGTGCCTGGAGTTCCCGGGACAGGGTCGAGAGCTATGGCTACACCTTC. This sequence encodes CAWSSRDRVESYGYTF.

This rearrangement joins TRBV27 to TRBJ2-2; the D gene is possibly TRBD2 (6 bases). CDR3 size: 16 residues. Deletions cut 1 base from V and 4 bases from J, with 13 bases between. Germline V gene sequence: CDR1 MNHEY, CDR2 SMNVEV (reference sequence). In DNA, the CDR3 is TGTGCCAGCAGTTTATATAGGACTACGTCCACCGGGGAGCTGTTTTTT. It translates to CASSLYRTTSTGELFF.

The J gene is TRBJ1-1, the V gene TRBV5-4; no firm D call. Trimming left V 1 base short and J 1 base short, with 11 bases between. CDR3 length: 15 amino acids. Germline V gives CDR1 SGHNT, CDR2 YYREEE (reference sequence). DNA of the CDR3: TGTGCCAGCAGCTTGCTACCTCGGAGGAACACTGAAGCTTTCTTT. This translates into CASSLLPRRNTEAFF. Based on the CDR3 plus reference TRBV5-4 and TRBJ1-1, the full variable domain is ETGVTQSPTHLIKTRGQQVTLRCSSQSGHNTVSWYQQALGQGPQFIFQYYREEENGRGNFPPRFSGLQFPNYSSELNVNALELDDSALYLCASSLLPRRNTEAFFGQGTRLTVV.

The CDR3 DNA is TGTGCCAGCAGCTTTGACCTAAAGGACAACTACGAGCAGTACTTC. It encodes CASSFDLKDNYEQYF. V gene TRBV7-3 combines with J gene TRBJ2-7, with D possibly being TRBD1 (5 bases). V lost 3 bases, J lost 3 bases, and 15 bases lay in between. The CDR3 is made up of 15 amino acids. Germline CDR1 reads SGHTA; CDR2 reads FQGTGA.

The chain couples TRBV4-2 to TRBJ2-7, with D unresolved. Germline V gives CDR1 LGHNA, CDR2 YNFKEQ. This CDR3 spans 14 amino acids. V lost 4 bases, J lost 0 bases, and 10 bases lay in between. In DNA, the CDR3 is TGTGCCAGCAGCCCCTCAACCGGCTCCTACGAGCAGTACTTC. It specifies CASSPSTGSYEQYF.

V and J are TRBV25-1 and TRBJ1-2, with unresolved D. The CDR3 loop spans 13 amino acids. Per germline, CDR1 MGHDK and CDR2 SYGVNS. Trimming left V 5 bases short and J 8 bases short, with 15 bases between. DNA of the CDR3: TGTGCCAGCAGTTACTGGACGAGGGAGGGCTACACCTTC. Translated: CASSYWTREGYTF.

V gene TRBV24-1 combines with J gene TRBJ1-3, with 9 bases that match TRBD1. J was trimmed by 1 base and V by 4 bases; bases with no gene match: 7. This CDR3 region has 17 residues. In germline, CDR1 is KGHDR, CDR2 SFDVKD. This CDR3 reads CATSDLRDRASGNTIYF. Here the CDR3 DNA reads TGTGCCACCAGTGACCTAAGGGACAGGGCTTCTGGAAACACCATATATTTT.

CDR3 loop: CASNNPRGSGELFF. In DNA, the CDR3 is TGTGCCAGTAACAACCCGCGGGGGTCCGGGGAGCTGTTTTTT. The gene calls are TRBV7-2 and TRBJ2-2, with 7 bases matching TRBD2. V shed 9 bases, J shed 6 bases, and the junction held 10 bases outside the gene matches. Germline loops: CDR1 SGHTA, CDR2 FQGNSA. The CDR3 length is 14 residues.

This clone showed up just a few times. This chain connects TRBV2 to TRBJ1-3; TRBD1 agrees at 7 bases. Germline assignment: CDR1 SNHLY and CDR2 FYNNEI. The CDR3 loop spans 14 amino acids. V gave up 8 bases and J gave up 0 bases; unmatched junction bases: 4. DNA of the CDR3: TGTGCCAGCTGGGACAGCTTCTCTGGAAACACCATATATTTT. It translates to CASWDSFSGNTIYF.